The clone carrying this TCR beta chain was seen repeatedly, ten times or more. Antigen unknown. Libraries of TCR beta came from quantitative 5'-RACE with molecular barcodes. TCRdb re-called the 5' RACE reads with MiXCR, one entry per CDR3 protein. The sample has about 250,000 distinct CDR3 sequences, approximately 7.6% seen once. This CDR3 contains 16 residues. Germline V gene lookup returns CDR1 DFQATT and CDR2 SNEGSKA (reference sequence). V lost 6 bases, J lost 4 bases, and 14 bases stayed unmatched. The record originates from a study of CD8 T cells in ankylosing spondylitis. Points from the study as a whole: A TCR beta motif of eight or nine highly homologous variants seemed to mark ankylosing spondylitis blood. Researchers reportedly found disease-linked clones significantly enriched in matched ankylosing spondylitis synovial fluid.

The specimen was blood, either unsorted or a sorted T cell fraction (not recorded which). The rearrangement links TRBV20-1 to TRBJ1-5; 8 bases are shared with TRBD1. The receptor was derived from a female donor with ankylosing spondylitis or in good health (not recorded which). The CDR3 DNA reads as TGCAGTGCCCAGTCCCAGGGGGCGAGATGGAATCAGCCCCAGCATTTT. As protein: CSAQSQGARWNQPQHF.